A selection of T cell receptor beta chains follows, all from one sample in a study of blood T cell repertoires in COVID-19. Sequencing was performed with immunoSEQ multiplex PCR; in TCRdb, only in-frame clones are kept and a portion is missing. Here the sample spans about 190,000 clones, around 84% being singletons. The specimen was PBMCs or T cells enriched from blood (not recorded which). The source of these receptors is a woman younger than 45 who had recovered from COVID-19. CDR3s include the opening cysteine and the closing phenylalanine or tryptophan. A D gene is named only where the DNA matches it firmly. Size tells how often a clone was seen (once, few, many) or the class of an expanded clone, and some rows leave it out.

>12|.|once|TRBJ2-5|TRBV6-6
TGTGCCAGCAGTTCGGGGAAGGAGACCCAGTACTTC
CASSSGKETQYF
>19|TRBD2|.|TRBJ2-6|TRBV2
TGTGCCAGCAGTTCCGAGAGACTAGCGGGAGGCTCTGGGGCCAACGTCCTGACTTTC
CASSSERLAGGSGANVLTF
>14|.|.|TRBJ1-1|TRBV9
TGTGCCAGCAGACGGAGGGCTGGGGGTACTGAAGCTTTCTTT
CASRRRAGGTEAFF
>13|.|.|TRBJ2-7|TRBV27
TGTGCCAGCAGTCCACGGACAGCTCCGGCGCAGTACTTC
CASSPRTAPAQYF
>15|TRBD1|.|TRBJ1-4|TRBV30
TGTGCCTGGAGTTTTTCAGGGACAGGGGACGAAAAACTGTTTTTT
CAWSFSGTGDEKLFF
>12|.|once|TRBJ2-1|TRBV12-3/TRBV12-4
TGTGCCAGCAGGATAGGAGACAATGAGCAGTTCTTC
CASRIGDNEQFF
>16|TRBD2|.|TRBJ2-2|TRBV7-8
TGTGCCAGCAGCTCCTTAGCGGGAGGTCTTACCGGGGAGCTGTTTTTT
CASSSLAGGLTGELFF
>14|TRBD1|.|TRBJ1-1|TRBV6-5
TGTGCCACTGAATTTGGACAGGGGGTTCTTGAAGCTTTCTTT
CATEFGQGVLEAFF
>14|.|.|TRBJ1-2|TRBV29-1
TGCAGCGTTGAAGATCCGACGGACTTCTATGGCTACACCTTC
CSVEDPTDFYGYTF
>13|.|.|TRBJ1-6|TRBV3-1/TRBV3-2
TGTGCCAGCAGCCAAAGTGGGGCCCTTGCCCTCCACTTT
CASSQSGALALHF
>16|TRBD1|few|TRBJ1-3|TRBV2
TGTGCCAGCGCGAGACAGGGTAGCGATACTGGAAACACCATATATTTT
CASARQGSDTGNTIYF
>16|TRBD2|.|TRBJ2-1|TRBV7-2
TGTGCCAGCAGTTACCGGGGACTAGCGGGGGCCGGTGAGCAGTTCTTC
CASSYRGLAGAGEQFF
>14|TRBD1|.|TRBJ1-4|TRBV28
TGTGCCAGCATCCAGGGGGGAGAAAGGGAAAAACTGTTTTTT
CASIQGGEREKLFF
>15|.|.|TRBJ1-4|TRBV5-4
TGTGCCAGCAGCCTGACATCTACAACTAATGAAAAACTGTTTTTT
CASSLTSTTNEKLFF
>15|.|.|TRBJ2-3|TRBV7-2
TGTGCCAGCACCCTAAACCCTTCTAGCACAGATACGCAGTATTTT
CASTLNPSSTDTQYF
>18|TRBD2|once|TRBJ2-1|TRBV9
TGTGCCAGCAGCGTATCCCCTACTAGCGGGGTTGTTATAAATGAGCAGTTCTTC
CASSVSPTSGVVINEQFF
>15|TRBD1|.|TRBJ1-5|TRBV5-1
TGCGCCAGCAGCTTCCGGGACAGGCGATATCAGCCCCAGCATTTT
CASSFRDRRYQPQHF